This T cell receptor (beta chain) comes out of a study of blood T cells in healthy people across ages. The use of a sample-barcoded 5' primer and a J-beta primer mix characterized a second PCR of roughly 7 to 11 cycles. Researchers report that a template-switch adaptor with 12 random nucleotides tagged each cDNA molecule. Sequencing recovered at least 2.5 million CDR3-containing paired-end reads from each sample. A single record per CDR3 protein comes from TCRdb applying MiXCR to the 5' RACE reads. The sample shows 1.5 million to 2 million distinct CDR3 sequences, about 30% of them seen only once. This CDR3 is built from 13 residues. Germline CDR1 reads SGHRS; CDR2 reads YFSETQ. This clonotype has ten or more counts. Its specificity is not known. The junction differs from germline at one of its ends, possibly a read error. Every participating donor contributed 8 to 10 milliliters of peripheral blood through a draw.

General observations from the study: More naive CD4+ cells and higher diversity marked long-lived donors relative to aged donors.

This receptor was identified in a woman between 25 and 40 years old in good health. This chain connects TRBV5-1 to TRBJ2-5; TRBD1 is a possible D gene (6 bases). The sequenced material came from blood. The CDR3 DNA is TGTGCCAGCAGCTTAGGGGGTGGAGAGACCCAGTACTTC. This translates into CASSLGGGETQYF.